The text below deals with one TCR beta chain. The sample is drawn from a study of blood T cell repertoires in COVID-19. Study at large: Sites across the United States, Italy and Spain contributed samples from acute and convalescent COVID-19.

Only in-frame clones appear in the TCRdb table, and some are missing; sequencing was by immunoSEQ multiplex PCR. Among 200,000 to 300,000 clones listed, about 85% were seen once. CDR1 is SGHDN, CDR2 FVKESK, per germline. The germline V and J ends were trimmed by 1 base and 2 bases, with 6 bases remaining between them. CDR3 size: 13 residues. The TCR comes from a man aged 60 to 69 who had recovered from COVID-19. The chain combines TRBV14 with TRBJ2-7; no firm D call. Sequenced input: peripheral blood. This chain's CDR3 is CASSQGSPYEQYF. The CDR3 DNA follows: TGTGCCAGCAGCCAAGGGAGTCCCTACGAGCAGTACTTC.